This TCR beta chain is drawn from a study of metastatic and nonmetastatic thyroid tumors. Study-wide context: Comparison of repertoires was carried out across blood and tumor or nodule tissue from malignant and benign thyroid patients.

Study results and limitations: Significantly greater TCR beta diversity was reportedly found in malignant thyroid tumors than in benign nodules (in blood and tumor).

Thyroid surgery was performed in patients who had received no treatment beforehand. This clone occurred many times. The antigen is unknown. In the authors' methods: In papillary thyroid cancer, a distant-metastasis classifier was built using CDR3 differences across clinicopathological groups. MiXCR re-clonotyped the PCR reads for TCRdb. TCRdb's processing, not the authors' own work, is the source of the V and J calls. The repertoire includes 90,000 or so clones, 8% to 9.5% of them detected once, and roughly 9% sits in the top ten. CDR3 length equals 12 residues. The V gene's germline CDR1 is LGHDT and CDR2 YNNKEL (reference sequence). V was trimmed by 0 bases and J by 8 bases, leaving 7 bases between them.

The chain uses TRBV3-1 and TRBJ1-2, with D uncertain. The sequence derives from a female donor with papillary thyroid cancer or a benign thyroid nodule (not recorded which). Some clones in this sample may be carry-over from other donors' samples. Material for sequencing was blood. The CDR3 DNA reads TGTGCCAGCAGCCAAGAGACTTGGGGCTACACCTTC. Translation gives CASSQETWGYTF.